Listed below are T cell receptor beta chains from one sample, sequenced in a study of cytomegalovirus exposure and HLA in healthy donors. Method: immunoSEQ multiplex PCR; TCRdb's copy keeps in-frame clones and lacks some. The sample consists of 120,000 or so clones, roughly 17% of them appearing once. Specimen: PBMCs. The source of these receptors is a female donor in good health and CMV-seropositive. Both conserved end residues are part of each CDR3. D genes are given only for firm matches. Only some rows state a clone size, as once, few, many or a class for expanded clones.

d_call,j_call,cdr3_length,clone_size,v_call,cdr3_nt,cdr3_aa
-,TRBJ2-2,14,few,TRBV11-3,TGTGCCAGCAGCTTAACCCCGAGCACCGGGGAGCTGTTTTTT,CASSLTPSTGELFF
-,TRBJ2-1,14,-,TRBV7-8,TGTGCCAGCTGGAGGGCATTCTCCTACAATGAGCAGTTCTTC,CASWRAFSYNEQFF
TRBD1,TRBJ1-1,13,-,TRBV11-1,TGTGCCAGCAGCTTGGACAGGAGCACTGAAGCTTTCTTT,CASSLDRSTEAFF
TRBD1,TRBJ1-2,14,-,TRBV2,TGTGCCAGCAGTGAAATGACAGGGAAGTATGGCTACACCTTC,CASSEMTGKYGYTF
-,TRBJ1-2,15,-,TRBV28,TGTGCCAGCAGTTATCAGGGACACCCGGCCAATGGCTACACCTTC,CASSYQGHPANGYTF
TRBD2,TRBJ2-7,19,few,TRBV6-4,TGTGCCAGCAGTGATTGGTCCAGCGGGAGGGAAAGGGGCTCCTACGAGCAGTACTTC,CASSDWSSGRERGSYEQYF
TRBD1,TRBJ1-1,15,-,TRBV5-1,TGCGCCAGCAGCTTAACGACAGGGTCGAACACTGAAGCTTTCTTT,CASSLTTGSNTEAFF
-,TRBJ1-6,15,-,TRBV5-4,TGTGCCAGCAGCTTTGTCGACAGTAGTCATTCACCCCTCCACTTT,CASSFVDSSHSPLHF
-,TRBJ1-1,13,few,TRBV29-1,TGCAGCGCGACCCGGGGGGCCCCGCCTAAAGCTTTCTTT,CSATRGAPPKAFF
-,TRBJ1-2,15,-,TRBV7-2,TGTGCCAGCAGCTTAGCCGTTCTCCAAACTTATGGCTACACCTTC,CASSLAVLQTYGYTF
TRBD2,TRBJ2-1,13,-,TRBV7-9,TGTGCAACTACTAGCGGGGGTTACAATGAGCAGTTCTTC,CATTSGGYNEQFF
-,TRBJ1-1,14,few,TRBV28,TGTGCCAGCAGTTTATCCGGGGGGCTCACTGAAGCTTTCTTT,CASSLSGGLTEAFF
-,TRBJ1-2,13,-,TRBV14,TGTGCCAGCAGCCAGCCAGGACTATATGGCTCCACCTTC,CASSQPGLYGSTF
TRBD2,TRBJ2-7,13,few,TRBV4-1,TGCGCCAGCAGCCTGCTAGCGGGCTACGAGCAGTACTTC,CASSLLAGYEQYF
TRBD1,TRBJ2-7,14,-,TRBV5-1,TGCGCCAGCAGCCTCGGGACAGGGACCTACGAGCAGTACTTC,CASSLGTGTYEQYF
TRBD1,TRBJ2-3,15,few,TRBV2,TGTGCCAGCAGCGGACAGGTATCGGGCACAGATACGCAGTATTTT,CASSGQVSGTDTQYF
TRBD1,TRBJ2-3,14,-,TRBV12-5,TGTGCTAGTGGTTTAAGACAGGGGGCCGATACGCAGTATTTT,CASGLRQGADTQYF
-,TRBJ2-2,10,-,TRBV19,TGTGCCAGTGCGCACGGGGAGCTGTTTTTT,CASAHGELFF
TRBD2,TRBJ2-2,19,-,TRBV19,TGTGCCAGTAGTAGTATCGGACTAGCGGGAGGTGCGAACACCGGGGAGCTGTTTTTT,CASSSIGLAGGANTGELFF
-,TRBJ1-3,15,few,TRBV6-5,TGTGCCAGCAGTTACTCGGGTGCGGCTGGAAACACCATATATTTT,CASSYSGAAGNTIYF
TRBD1,TRBJ1-2,14,-,TRBV7-9,TGTGCCAGCAGCCTTTCGCAGACAGGGGGCACGGGCACCTTC,CASSLSQTGGTGTF
TRBD1,TRBJ2-7,13,-,TRBV19,TGTGCCAGTAGTACCGGACAGGGCTACGAGCAGTACTTC,CASSTGQGYEQYF
-,TRBJ1-2,13,once,TRBV4-2,TGTGCCAGCAGCCAAGATGGAACAGGAGGCTACACCTTC,CASSQDGTGGYTF
TRBD1,TRBJ1-2,14,-,TRBV6-1,TGTGCCAGCTGCCGGGACAGTGCTAACTATGGCTACACCTTC,CASCRDSANYGYTF
TRBD2,TRBJ2-7,13,few,TRBV29-1,TGCAGCGGGACCGTAGCGGGACGGGGCGAGCAGTACTTC,CSGTVAGRGEQYF
TRBD1,TRBJ2-7,16,few,TRBV29-1,TGCAGCGTGACTGGGACAGGGGAGTTGGCGAGATACGAGCAGTACTTC,CSVTGTGELARYEQYF
TRBD1,TRBJ2-7,14,-,TRBV28,TGTGCCAGCAGACTAACAGGGGGCGGCTACGAGCAGTACTTC,CASRLTGGGYEQYF
TRBD2,TRBJ2-5,16,-,TRBV5-8,TGTGCCAGCAGACACAAAGCGGGAGGGCCCTCAGAGACCCAGTACTTC,CASRHKAGGPSETQYF
TRBD1,TRBJ2-1,15,-,TRBV9,TGTGCCAGCAGCGAGAAAGCAGGGGGCACGTTTGAGCAGTTCTTC,CASSEKAGGTFEQFF
-,TRBJ1-1,14,few,TRBV6-6,TGTGCCAGCAGTAGTCTAATCGGTGATACTGAAGCTTTCTTT,CASSSLIGDTEAFF
-,TRBJ1-1,13,few,TRBV30,TGTGCCTGGAGCGTCGGGGAGGCCACTGAAGCTTTCTTT,CAWSVGEATEAFF
-,TRBJ1-2,14,-,TRBV28,TGTGCCAGCCGCGTCGGACAGATTAACTATGGCTACACCTTC,CASRVGQINYGYTF
TRBD1,TRBJ2-5,14,-,TRBV5-1,TGCGCCAGCAGCATTCGGACAGGAGAAGAGACCCAGTACTTC,CASSIRTGEETQYF
-,TRBJ2-1,14,-,TRBV9,TGTGCCAGCAGCGTAGCCGCGTCCGGGAATGAGCAGTTCTTC,CASSVAASGNEQFF
-,TRBJ2-7,15,-,TRBV7-2,TGTGCCAGCAGCTTAAGGACAACCCCGGCCTACGAGCAGTACTTC,CASSLRTTPAYEQYF
TRBD2,TRBJ2-3,15,-,TRBV4-3,TGCGCCAGCAGAACTTTAGCGGGGGACGGTGATACGCAGTATTTT,CASRTLAGDGDTQYF
-,TRBJ2-4,13,few,TRBV30,TGTGCCTGCTCCTTTAAAGCCAAAAACATTCAGTACTTC,CACSFKAKNIQYF
-,TRBJ1-1,15,few,TRBV28,TGTGCCAGCAGTTTATTCTCAGGGGCAAACACTGAAGCTTTCTTT,CASSLFSGANTEAFF
TRBD1,TRBJ1-4,15,-,TRBV7-9,TGTGCCAGCATCCTAGGGGGACAGCTAAATGAAAAACTGTTTTTT,CASILGGQLNEKLFF
TRBD1,TRBJ1-2,16,-,TRBV13,TGTGCCAGCAGCTTAGGGCCCGGGACAGGCAACTATGGCTACACCTTC,CASSLGPGTGNYGYTF
TRBD1,TRBJ2-7,15,few,TRBV6-1,TGTGCCAGCAGTGAAGTTACCGGGACAGACTACGAGCAGTACTTC,CASSEVTGTDYEQYF
TRBD2,TRBJ2-2,17,-,TRBV7-2,TGTGCCAGCAGCTTATTTCGTCTAGCGGGAGATTCCGGGGAGCTGTTTTTT,CASSLFRLAGDSGELFF
TRBD2,TRBJ2-1,16,-,TRBV28,TGTGCCAGCGGAGGGTACGAGCTAGCGGGAGATAATGAGCAGTTCTTC,CASGGYELAGDNEQFF